This note documents a single TCR beta chain sequence. This entry belongs to a study of control samples from healthy donors and cancer patients. TCRdb's table, derived via immunoSEQ multiplex PCR, lists solely in-frame clones and lacks some. The sample holds about 130,000 clones; about 94% are singletons and the top ten take over 12%. The V end lost 10 bases, the J end lost 1 base, and 20 bases lay between the germline ends. CDR1 and CDR2 (germline): SGDLS, YYNGEE. This CDR3 has 16 amino acids. Sequenced input: PBMCs. The rearrangement links TRBV9 to TRBJ2-2; D perhaps matches TRBD2 (7 bases). This sequence originates from a man in his fifties or sixties with colorectal cancer. Here the CDR3 reads CARAGACWGNTGELFF. In DNA, the CDR3 is TGTGCCCGGGCGGGGGCCTGTTGGGGGAACACCGGGGAGCTGTTTTTT.